The entry below gives a single T cell receptor (beta chain) sequence along with its context. The data derive from a study of blood T cell repertoires in COVID-19. Across the study: COVID-19 samples, acute and convalescent, were from the United States, Italy and Spain. The cDNA or gDNA used as material had been derived from T cells, B-cell-depleted T cells, or PBMCs.

Original analysis: Amplifying reference gene primers gave estimates of nucleated cell counts. This table comes from immunoSEQ multiplex PCR, and its TCRdb copy is limited to in-frame clones, with some not included. V and J calls and clone size are those listed in that table; D and trimming were worked out from the DNA. The sample has around 200,000 clones; around 84% are singletons. The source material was peripheral blood. This receptor was identified in a middle-aged man with active or convalescent COVID-19.

CDR3 protein: CASSLLGGATGSSYEQYF. The CDR3 DNA follows: TGTGCCAGCAGCTTATTAGGTGGGGCCACAGGGAGCTCCTACGAGCAGTACTTC. This chain joins TRBV7-2 and TRBJ2-7, with a possible D match to TRBD1 (6 bases). Germline CDR1 reads SGHTA; CDR2 reads FQGNSA. The CDR3 has 18 residues. Trimming removed 2 bases at V and 0 bases at J, with 20 bases between.